A selection of T cell receptor beta chains follows, all from one sample in a study of shared clonotypes between healthy human individuals. Profiling relied on immunoSEQ multiplex PCR, and the TCRdb table lists in-frame clones only, not all of them. There are about 2 million clones in the sample; approximately 94% occur only once, and 0.9% to 1.3% lies in the top ten. The sequenced material came from naive CD8+ T cells sorted from blood. These receptors all stem from a man between 18 and 35 years old in good health. Both conserved end residues are part of each CDR3. D genes are given only for firm matches. The listing skips clone size in some rows; elsewhere it reads once, few, many or a size class.

clone size,J gene,V gene,D gene,CDR3 length,CDR3 protein,CDR3 DNA
.,TRBJ1-5,TRBV6-1,.,15,CASSADTGQGQPQHF,TGTGCCAGCAGTGCTGACACAGGGCAGGGTCAGCCCCAGCATTTT
.,TRBJ2-7,TRBV7-9,.,16,CASSDTTSNPAFEQYF,TGTGCCAGCAGCGATACTACTAGCAATCCGGCCTTCGAGCAGTACTTC
.,TRBJ2-7,TRBV13,TRBD1,13,CASSATGFSEQYF,TGTGCCAGCAGCGCGACAGGGTTTAGTGAGCAGTACTTC
.,TRBJ2-5,TRBV7-8,.,14,CASSLAAGEETQYF,TGTGCCAGCAGCTTAGCCGCAGGGGAAGAGACCCAGTACTTC
.,TRBJ2-7,TRBV27,.,15,CASSWQPGPTTEQYF,TGTGCCAGCAGTTGGCAACCGGGTCCTACCACCGAGCAGTACTTC
.,TRBJ1-1,TRBV6-5,.,13,CASSYLEDTEAFF,TGTGCCAGCAGTTACCTCGAAGACACTGAAGCTTTCTTT
.,TRBJ2-5,TRBV27,.,14,CASSLLGDQETQYF,TGTGCCAGCAGTTTATTAGGTGATCAAGAGACCCAGTACTTC
.,TRBJ1-5,TRBV6-4,.,15,CASGLGQGISQPQHF,TGTGCCAGCGGGTTGGGCCAGGGGATAAGTCAGCCCCAGCATTTT
.,TRBJ1-1,TRBV4-1,.,13,CASSQPGGTEAFF,TGCGCCAGCAGCCAACCCGGGGGGACTGAAGCTTTCTTT
.,TRBJ1-1,TRBV7-9,.,13,CASSSPEGVEAFF,TGTGCCAGCAGCTCCCCCGAGGGGGTTGAAGCTTTCTTT
.,TRBJ1-1,TRBV7-9,.,15,CASSLEPDMNTEAFF,TGTGCCAGCAGCTTAGAGCCGGATATGAACACTGAAGCTTTCTTT
.,TRBJ2-7,TRBV10-2,TRBD1,14,CASSWTGGGYEQYF,TGCGCCAGCAGCTGGACAGGGGGAGGCTACGAGCAGTACTTC
.,TRBJ1-2,TRBV4-1,TRBD1,14,CASSHPTGHYGYTF,TGCGCCAGCAGCCATCCGACAGGGCACTATGGCTACACCTTC
once,TRBJ2-2,TRBV29-1,TRBD1,16,CSVEDLTGENTGELFF,TGCAGCGTTGAAGATTTAACAGGGGAAAACACCGGGGAGCTGTTTTTT
once,TRBJ2-3,TRBV12-5,TRBD2,17,CATSSGLAGQRTDTQYF,TGTGCTACTTCTTCGGGACTAGCGGGACAGCGCACAGATACGCAGTATTTT
once,TRBJ2-2,TRBV9,.,15,CASSVKAAGTGELFF,TGTGCCAGCAGCGTAAAAGCGGCCGGAACCGGGGAGCTGTTTTTT
.,TRBJ2-1,TRBV18,TRBD2,17,CASSTVAGGNSYNEQFF,TGTGCCAGCTCAACAGTAGCGGGGGGGAACTCCTACAATGAGCAGTTCTTC
.,TRBJ2-7,TRBV7-6,TRBD2,15,CASSLEAGANYEQYF,TGTGCCAGCAGCTTAGAGGCGGGAGCAAACTACGAGCAGTACTTC
few,TRBJ1-1,TRBV4-1,TRBD1,14,CASSQTGEAGEAFF,TGCGCCAGCAGCCAAACAGGGGAGGCGGGTGAAGCTTTCTTT
.,TRBJ2-1,TRBV6-1,TRBD1,15,CASSEAQGAFNEQFF,TGTGCCAGCAGTGAAGCACAGGGGGCGTTCAATGAGCAGTTCTTC
.,TRBJ2-5,TRBV27,.,15,CASSLSGIGGETQYF,TGTGCCAGCAGTTTATCTGGGATAGGAGGAGAGACCCAGTACTTC
.,TRBJ2-1,TRBV5-1,.,13,CASSFQDYNEQFF,TGCGCCAGCAGCTTTCAGGATTACAATGAGCAGTTCTTC
.,TRBJ1-1,TRBV29-1,TRBD1,13,CSPTGQGDTEAFF,TGCAGCCCGACCGGGCAGGGGGACACTGAAGCTTTCTTT
.,TRBJ2-1,TRBV7-9,.,16,CASSHVMGGPYNEQFF,TGTGCCAGCAGCCACGTAATGGGGGGGCCCTACAATGAGCAGTTCTTC
.,TRBJ2-7,TRBV5-8,.,12,CASEGDSYEQYF,TGTGCCAGCGAAGGGGATTCCTACGAGCAGTACTTC
.,TRBJ2-1,TRBV11-2,.,13,CASSTTEGNEQFF,TGTGCCAGCAGCACCACCGAGGGGAATGAGCAGTTCTTC
.,TRBJ2-1,TRBV6-5,.,13,CASSPDRLNEQFF,TGTGCCAGCAGCCCAGACAGGCTCAATGAGCAGTTCTTC
once,TRBJ1-1,TRBV4-3,TRBD1,15,CASSQLTGVGTEAFF,TGCGCCAGCAGCCAGTTGACAGGGGTCGGCACTGAAGCTTTCTTT
.,TRBJ2-7,TRBV6-1,TRBD1,14,CASSGGQGVHEQYF,TGTGCCAGCAGTGGGGGACAGGGGGTCCACGAGCAGTACTTC
few,TRBJ1-5,TRBV27,.,15,CASSLLPGGDQPQHF,TGTGCCAGCAGTTTACTGCCCGGGGGAGATCAGCCCCAGCATTTT
.,TRBJ2-1,TRBV5-6,TRBD2,15,CASSLHETSGIEQFF,TGTGCCAGCAGCTTGCATGAGACTAGCGGGATTGAGCAGTTCTTC
.,TRBJ2-7,TRBV27,TRBD1,12,CASGQDSYEQYF,TGTGCCAGCGGACAGGATTCCTACGAGCAGTACTTC
.,TRBJ2-7,TRBV6-5,.,14,CASSPGLSSYEQYF,TGTGCCAGCAGCCCGGGGCTAAGCTCCTACGAGCAGTACTTC
.,TRBJ1-2,TRBV6-5,TRBD1,15,CASSYSQAGGGGYTF,TGTGCCAGCAGTTACTCCCAGGCAGGGGGCGGTGGCTACACCTTC
.,TRBJ2-2,TRBV11-2,.,16,CASSLWEGAITGELFF,TGTGCCAGCAGCTTATGGGAGGGGGCGATCACCGGGGAGCTGTTTTTT
.,TRBJ2-3,TRBV4-1,.,16,CASSQEGLASTDTQYF,TGCGCCAGCAGCCAAGAAGGGCTAGCGAGCACAGATACGCAGTATTTT
.,TRBJ2-7,TRBV6-5,TRBD1,14,CASSVGQVPYEQYF,TGTGCCAGCAGTGTCGGACAGGTCCCCTACGAGCAGTACTTC
.,TRBJ1-2,TRBV30,.,14,CAWSVAVANYGYTF,TGTGCCTGGAGTGTTGCAGTAGCTAACTATGGCTACACCTTC
once,TRBJ2-7,TRBV4-1,TRBD2,15,CASSQRLAGAYEQYF,TGCGCCAGCAGCCAACGACTAGCGGGAGCCTACGAGCAGTACTTC
.,TRBJ1-6,TRBV5-5,.,16,CASNIERDNLPSPLHF,TGTGCCAGCAACATAGAGAGGGACAATCTACCTTCACCCCTCCACTTT
.,TRBJ1-4,TRBV30,.,16,CAWSGGATLSGEKLFF,TGTGCCTGGAGTGGGGGTGCAACCCTAAGTGGTGAAAAACTGTTTTTT
.,TRBJ2-1,TRBV13,.,19,CASSIPPTLHSRSYNEQFF,TGTGCCAGCAGCATTCCGCCAACCCTACACTCCCGGTCCTACAATGAGCAGTTCTTC
.,TRBJ2-7,TRBV7-6,TRBD2,14,CASSLASGRPEQYF,TGTGCCAGCAGCTTAGCCAGCGGGAGACCCGAGCAGTACTTC
.,TRBJ2-2,TRBV4-1,TRBD2,16,CASSQGGGVGTGELFF,TGCGCCAGCAGCCAAGGGGGAGGGGTTGGTACCGGGGAGCTGTTTTTT
.,TRBJ2-2,TRBV14,.,15,CASSQTADTTGELFF,TGTGCCAGCAGCCAGACGGCCGACACCACCGGGGAGCTGTTTTTT
.,TRBJ2-1,TRBV10-2,.,13,CASSESSYNEQFF,TGCGCCAGCAGTGAGTCATCCTACAATGAGCAGTTCTTC
.,TRBJ2-1,TRBV9,TRBD2,16,CASSFGLAAAYNEQFF,TGTGCCAGCAGCTTCGGACTAGCGGCTGCCTACAATGAGCAGTTCTTC
.,TRBJ2-1,TRBV14,TRBD2,19,CASSQTGTSGVLSYNEQFF,TGTGCCAGCAGCCAAACCGGGACTAGCGGGGTTCTTTCCTACAATGAGCAGTTCTTC
.,TRBJ1-5,TRBV9,.,14,CASSVEGLGQPQHF,TGTGCCAGCAGCGTCGAGGGGCTCGGACAGCCCCAGCATTTT
once,TRBJ2-4,TRBV5-6,.,16,CASSLSGPRAKNIQYF,TGTGCCAGCAGCTTGAGCGGGCCCCGGGCCAAAAACATTCAGTACTTC
.,TRBJ2-7,TRBV6-6,TRBD1,16,CASSRPLDRETYEQYF,TGTGCCAGCAGTAGACCCCTGGACAGGGAGACCTACGAGCAGTACTTC
.,TRBJ1-3,TRBV7-8,.,17,CASSLAQTDTSGNTIYF,TGTGCCAGCAGCTTAGCTCAGACAGATACCTCTGGAAACACCATATATTTT
.,TRBJ2-2,TRBV9,TRBD1,16,CASSVEGQGVHGELFF,TGTGCCAGCAGCGTAGAGGGACAGGGGGTTCACGGGGAGCTGTTTTTT
.,TRBJ1-2,TRBV7-9,TRBD1,16,CASSFRPGQGVYGYTF,TGTGCCAGCAGCTTTCGGCCGGGACAGGGGGTCTATGGCTACACCTTC